The 15 T cell receptor beta chains listed next were all sequenced from one sample in a study of response to subunit inactivated influenza vaccine. TCRdb reprocessed the RT-PCR reads with MiXCR, giving one entry per CDR3 protein. The table shows around 520,000 distinct CDR3 sequences, with 25% occurring only once. The sequencing here drew on CD4+ T cells sorted from PBMCs, taken roughly 5 days after vaccination. The source is a man aged 50-60 years who received an inactivated influenza vaccine.

The chain has TRBV20-1 and TRBJ2-7; D remains unclear. The germline CDR1 and CDR2 sequences are DFQATT and SNEGSKA (reference sequence). The CDR3 is 12 amino acids. V was clipped by 3 bases and J by 1 base, with 7 bases between them. CDR3 residues: CSASFQSYEQYF. In nucleotides, the CDR3 is TGCAGTGCTAGCTTCCAGTCCTACGAGCAGTACTTC.

This clonotype was seen at least ten times. The chain employs TRBV7-2 and TRBJ2-7; D gene ambiguous. V dropped 1 base and J dropped 4 bases, with 11 bases sitting between them. The CDR3 is 14 amino acids. Looked up from germline, CDR1 is SGHTA and CDR2 is FQGNSA. The CDR3 region has the DNA TGTGCCAGCAGCTTAGTCCCAGGTCGGTACGAGCAGTACTTC. Amino acids: CASSLVPGRYEQYF.

The chain uses TRBV6-5 and TRBJ1-3; D is unresolved. Trimming took 3 bases from V and 1 from J, leaving 13 bases between them. This CDR3 region has 16 residues. The germline gives CDR1 MNHEY, CDR2 SVGAGI. The CDR3 sequence: CASSYRPLLSGNTIYF. The CDR3 nucleotides read TGTGCCAGCAGTTATCGCCCTCTCTTATCTGGAAACACCATATATTTT.

This clonotype was picked up a small number of times. The chain has TRBV28 and TRBJ2-7; TRBD1 aligns across 8 bases. CDR1 and CDR2 from the germline V gene are MDHEN and SYDVKM. This CDR3 is built from 15 residues. V was pared by 5 bases and J by 1 base, with 7 bases of the junction left unmatched. For the CDR3, the DNA is TGTGCCAGCAGTCCGTGGGACAGGACATCCTACGAGCAGTACTTC. Encoded protein: CASSPWDRTSYEQYF.

The table lists this clonotype with a few counts. The J gene is TRBJ2-7, the V gene TRBV28, with TRBD1 matching 10 bases. V was clipped by 5 bases and J by 4 bases; unmatched bases: 8. The CDR3 has 15 amino acids. Germline assignment: CDR1 MDHEN and CDR2 SYDVKM. In nucleotides, the CDR3 is TGTGCCAGCAGTATACCGGGACAGGGGCTGTACGAGCAGTACTTC. Translating it yields CASSIPGQGLYEQYF.

The V call is TRBV9, the J call TRBJ2-1; TRBD2 aligns across 7 bases. V was pared by 3 bases and J by 0 bases, with 3 bases of the junction left unmatched. CDR3 length: 15 amino acids. Per germline, CDR1 SGDLS and CDR2 YYNGEE. CDR3 residues: CASSGGLGSYNEQFF. CDR3 bases: TGTGCCAGCAGCGGTGGACTAGGCTCCTACAATGAGCAGTTCTTC.

The rearrangement joins TRBV11-2 to TRBJ2-7; weak D call: TRBD2 (7 bases). The CDR3 spans 15 residues. Trimming took off 5 bases at V and 2 bases at J, with 16 bases between the two ends. Germline loops: CDR1 SGHAT, CDR2 FQNNGV. In nucleotides, the CDR3 is TGTGCCAGCAGCCCGGCCGCGGGGGCCACCTACGAGCAGTACTTC. The encoded protein is CASSPAAGATYEQYF.

This clonotype has more than one count but fewer than ten. The chain couples TRBV29-1 to TRBJ2-7, with D perhaps TRBD1 (5 bases). The CDR3 has 13 residues. V lost 4 bases and J 2 bases, leaving 12 bases between the germline ends. Germline V lookup: CDR1 SQVTM, CDR2 ANQGSEA. The CDR3 region has the DNA TGCAGCGTTGCGAACAGGTCCACCTACGAGCAGTACTTC. It translates to CSVANRSTYEQYF.

The rearrangement links TRBV20-1 to TRBJ2-5; D not resolved. The germline CDR1 and CDR2 sequences are DFQATT and SNEGSKA (reference sequence). The V end was cut by 3 bases, the J end by 3 bases, with 11 bases between. CDR3 size: 13 residues. DNA of the CDR3: TGCAGTGCTAGGAGTACGGCAAAAGAGACCCAGTACTTC. The encoded protein is CSARSTAKETQYF.

This sequence joins TRBV5-1 and TRBJ2-7, with no clear D. The V gene's germline CDR1 is SGHRS and CDR2 YFSETQ. V was pared by 4 bases and J by 2 bases, with 13 bases between. This CDR3 is 14 amino acids long. The CDR3 nucleotides read TGCGCCAGCAGCACACTAACTGGGCCCTACGAGCAGTACTTC. Protein: CASSTLTGPYEQYF.

This chain joins TRBV11-2 and TRBJ2-7; D may correspond to TRBD1 or TRBD2 (5 bases each). The CDR3 is 14 amino acids. Trimming removed 0 bases from V and 3 bases from J, with 9 bases in between. In germline, CDR1 is SGHAT, CDR2 FQNNGV. For the CDR3, the DNA is TGTGCCAGCAGCTTAGAGGGGGAGTACTACGAGCAGTACTTC. Amino acid sequence: CASSLEGEYYEQYF.

The gene calls are TRBV7-2 and TRBJ2-4; no reliable D call. The CDR3 spans 16 residues. Germline V gives CDR1 SGHTA, CDR2 FQGNSA. V lost 0 bases and J lost 6, with 15 bases in between. The CDR3 loop is CASSLAHGSPGNIQYF. The CDR3, as DNA: TGTGCCAGCAGCTTAGCGCATGGCAGCCCAGGAAACATTCAGTACTTC.

This clonotype turned up a few times. The V and J genes are TRBV5-5 and TRBJ1-3, with a possible D match to TRBD1 (5 bases). Trimming removed 0 bases at V and 4 bases at J, with 8 bases between. Germline CDR1 is SGHKS and CDR2 is YYEKEE (reference sequence). CDR3 length equals 14 residues. The CDR3 region has the DNA TGTGCCAGCAGCTTGGTGCGGGGCGGAAACACCATATATTTT. Translating it yields CASSLVRGGNTIYF.

The chain uses TRBV3-1 and TRBJ2-3; 13 bases agree with TRBD2. Germline trimming cut 6 bases from V and 2 bases from J; bases unmatched to any gene: 8. This CDR3 comprises 17 residues. Germline lookup yields CDR1 LGHDT and CDR2 YNNKEL (reference sequence). The CDR3 DNA is TGTGCCAGCAGAGAACCCGGGACTAGCGGGGACACAGATACGCAGTATTTT. It encodes CASREPGTSGDTDTQYF.

This clonotype has just a few counts. The chain is built from TRBV9 and TRBJ2-1, with TRBD2 matching 12 bases. Germline values: CDR1 SGDLS, CDR2 YYNGEE. Trimming cost V 0 bases and J 4 bases; bases outside gene matches: 14. The length of the CDR3 is 20 residues. Written as DNA, the CDR3 is TGTGCCAGCAGCGTAGGATCTCTAGCGGGGGGGCTCCCCACTTACAATGAGCAGTTCTTC. It specifies CASSVGSLAGGLPTYNEQFF.